The 27 T cell receptor beta chains in this list originate from one sample, sequenced in a study of shared clonotypes between healthy human individuals. The data were produced by immunoSEQ multiplex PCR, yet TCRdb's version contains in-frame clones alone and is incomplete. The profile shows some 2.3 million clones, 85% to 95% of them singletons. Material for sequencing was naive CD4+ T cells from PBMCs. The subset here: CD45RA+ positively selected. These receptors were taken from a man younger than 35 in good health. Some clones in this sample may be carry-over from other donors' samples.

This chain uses TRBV6-1 with TRBJ2-3; tentative D call: TRBD1 (7 bases). The CDR3 runs 17 residues. V lost 5 bases and J lost 0, with 18 bases in between. Per germline, CDR1 MNHNS and CDR2 SASEGT. The CDR3 DNA sequence: TGTGCCAGCAGTAAAGAGCCCCAGGGGGGAAGCACAGATACGCAGTATTTT. Its translation: CASSKEPQGGSTDTQYF.

The gene calls are TRBV11-2 and TRBJ1-3, with TRBD1 matching 8 bases. The V gene's germline CDR1 is SGHAT and CDR2 FQNNGV. The CDR3 is 15 residues long. Trimming at V came to 5 bases and at J to 0 bases, leaving 3 bases not matched to a gene. The CDR3 region has the DNA TGTGCCAGCAGCCTCGGGACAGGCTCTGGAAACACCATATATTTT. Translation gives CASSLGTGSGNTIYF. Looking up the rest from reference TRBV11-2 and TRBJ1-3 gives the full variable domain: EAGVAQSPRYKIIEKRQSVAFWCNPISGHATLYWYQQILGQGPKLLIQFQNNGVVDDSQLPKDRFSAERLKGVDSTLKIQPAKLEDSAVYLCASSLGTGSGNTIYFGEGSWLTVV.

The count of this clone is one. J is TRBJ1-2 and V is TRBV6-1, with unresolved D. The CDR3 contains 14 residues. The V end was cut by 1 base, the J end by 0 bases, with 6 bases between. Germline lookup yields CDR1 MNHNS and CDR2 SASEGT. CDR3 DNA sequence: TGTGCCAGCAGTGAAGTCGGGGCTAACTATGGCTACACCTTC. Translation gives CASSEVGANYGYTF.

J is TRBJ2-7 and V is TRBV19; perhaps TRBD2 as D (5 bases). CDR1 is LNHDA and CDR2 is SQIVND in the germline V gene (reference sequence). The ends were cut back, 6 bases at V and 3 bases at J, with 12 bases in the middle. This CDR3 is 13 amino acids long. CDR3 protein: CASRTPSGYEQYF. In DNA, the CDR3 is TGTGCCAGTAGAACCCCAAGCGGCTACGAGCAGTACTTC.

The chain couples TRBV6-6 to TRBJ2-5; D is unclear. This CDR3 region has 13 residues. V was clipped by 6 bases and J by 4 bases, with 12 bases between them. CDR1 MNHNY and CDR2 SVGAGI come from the germline V gene (reference sequence). CDR3 region: CASSTRIGETQYF. In nucleotides, the CDR3 is TGTGCCAGCAGCACCCGGATAGGAGAGACCCAGTACTTC.

CDR3 residues: CASSLSSGGNTGELFF. CDR3 in DNA: TGTGCCAGCAGTTTGTCTAGCGGGGGTAACACCGGGGAGCTGTTTTTT. The chain uses TRBV27 and TRBJ2-2; 10 nucleotides line up with TRBD2. The germline V gene has CDR1 MNHEY and CDR2 SMNVEV (reference sequence). Unmatched junction bases numbered 3, after V lost 3 bases and J lost 2 bases. The CDR3 has 16 residues.

This clone has just one count. V gene TRBV9 combines with J gene TRBJ2-1; D tentatively fits TRBD1 or TRBD2 (5 bases each). This CDR3 is built from 15 residues. Germline-derived CDR1 and CDR2 are SGDLS and YYNGEE. V lost 4 bases and J lost 6, with 17 bases in between. The CDR3 coding sequence is TGTGCCAGCAGCCTGGGGGAACTTAGCTCCAATGAGCAGTTCTTC. This translates into CASSLGELSSNEQFF.

The chain couples TRBV5-1 to TRBJ2-3; 10 bases match TRBD2. The germline CDR1 and CDR2 sequences are SGHRS and YFSETQ. The V segment lost 3 bases and the J segment 0 bases; nucleotides outside the gene matches: 7. The CDR3 consists of 17 residues. CDR3 loop: CASSSRPSGSSTDTQYF. For the CDR3, the DNA is TGCGCCAGCAGCTCCCGTCCTAGCGGGAGCAGCACAGATACGCAGTATTTT.

This chain uses TRBV5-5 with TRBJ1-3; D remains unclear. CDR3 length: 13 amino acids. Germline lookup yields CDR1 SGHKS and CDR2 YYEKEE (reference sequence). The V end lost 3 bases, the J end lost 8 bases, and 12 bases lay between the germline ends. DNA of the CDR3: TGTGCCAGCAGCTCTGGGATCCGGGACACCATATATTTT. Amino acid sequence: CASSSGIRDTIYF.

J is TRBJ2-1 and V is TRBV5-1; possible D gene TRBD2, 6 bases. CDR1 SGHRS and CDR2 YFSETQ come from the germline V gene. The V gene lost 5 bases and the J gene lost 9 bases, with 18 bases spanning the gap. The CDR3 runs 14 residues. The CDR3 DNA reads TGCGCCAGCAGTCCCAGGATAGCGGAGGGTGAGCAGTTCTTC. Its protein is CASSPRIAEGEQFF.

The chain is built from TRBV7-8 and TRBJ1-1, with D unclear. Trimming left V 1 base short and J 1 base short, with 7 bases between. The germline V gene encodes CDR1 SGHVS and CDR2 FQNEAQ. CDR3 length: 14 amino acids. This CDR3 is CASSLVSRNTEAFF. CDR3 coding DNA: TGTGCCAGCAGCTTAGTCAGTCGGAACACTGAAGCTTTCTTT.

This chain connects TRBV5-1 to TRBJ2-7; D gene ambiguous. The V end lost 4 bases, the J end lost 0 bases, and 8 bases lay between the germline ends. The length of the CDR3 is 13 residues. The germline V gene has CDR1 SGHRS and CDR2 YFSETQ. CDR3 sequence: CASSVDNSYEQYF. DNA of the CDR3: TGCGCCAGCAGCGTTGACAACTCCTACGAGCAGTACTTC.

The chain employs TRBV5-1 and TRBJ2-2, with D unresolved. V lost 4 bases, J lost 1 base, and 11 bases lay in between. CDR1 and CDR2 (germline): SGHRS, YFSETQ. The CDR3 has 15 amino acids. This CDR3 reads CASSIGSENTGELFF. The CDR3 DNA follows: TGCGCCAGCAGCATAGGGTCAGAGAACACCGGGGAGCTGTTTTTT. Drawing the rest from reference TRBV5-1 and TRBJ2-2, the complete variable domain is KAGVTQTPRYLIKTRGQQVTLSCSPISGHRSVSWYQQTPGQGLQFLFEYFSETQRNKGNFPGRFSGRQFSNSRSEMNVSTLELGDSALYLCASSIGSENTGELFFGEGSRLTVL.

The chain recombines TRBV5-8 with TRBJ2-1, with D perhaps TRBD2 (6 bases). Deletions cut 4 bases from V and 13 bases from J, with 21 bases between. CDR1 SGHTS and CDR2 YDEGEE come from the germline V gene. The CDR3 runs to 14 residues. This chain's CDR3 is CASSPSVAEKSQFF. For the CDR3, the DNA is TGTGCCAGCAGCCCCTCGGTAGCGGAAAAGTCACAGTTCTTC.

This sequence joins TRBV19 and TRBJ2-2, with D perhaps matching TRBD2 (5 bases). The V end was cut by 3 bases, the J end by 5 bases, with 13 bases between. CDR3 size: 15 residues. CDR1 is LNHDA and CDR2 is SQIVND in the germline V gene (reference sequence). DNA of the CDR3: TGTGCCAGTAGTATGGTGGGAGTGAATACCGGGGAGCTGTTTTTT. This codes for CASSMVGVNTGELFF.

The chain links TRBV5-1 to TRBJ2-7, with 7 bases identical to TRBD2. The CDR3 is 15 residues long. V was pared by 0 bases and J by 0 bases, with 3 bases of the junction left unmatched. Germline V CDR1 and CDR2: SGHRS, YFSETQ. Here the CDR3 DNA reads TGCGCCAGCAGCTTGGTCGGGAGGAACTCCTACGAGCAGTACTTC. Translated: CASSLVGRNSYEQYF.

The chain uses TRBV11-2 and TRBJ2-7, with 11 positions matching TRBD2. The CDR3 extends over 15 amino acids. The V and J ends lost 8 bases and 0 bases, in that order; junction bases with no gene match: 6. The germline V gene encodes CDR1 SGHAT and CDR2 FQNNGV. The CDR3 reads CASRRLAGNSYEQYF. CDR3 in DNA: TGTGCCAGCCGACGACTAGCGGGGAACTCCTACGAGCAGTACTTC.

This clone was observed once. V and J are TRBV28 and TRBJ2-3, with 12 nucleotides matching TRBD1. Germline V CDR1 and CDR2: MDHEN, SYDVKM. There are 15 residues in the CDR3. Unmatched junction bases numbered 8, after V lost 7 bases and J lost 6 bases. The CDR3 nucleotides are TGTGCCAGCACCCCCGGGACAGGGGGCGTGGATACGCAGTATTTT. It translates to CASTPGTGGVDTQYF.

The V gene is TRBV5-1, the J gene TRBJ1-3, with D possibly matching TRBD1 (5 bases). Trimming shortened V by 0 bases and J by 3 bases, and 10 bases separated the two germline ends. The V gene's germline CDR1 is SGHRS and CDR2 YFSETQ. CDR3 length equals 15 residues. CDR3 coding DNA: TGCGCCAGCAGCTTGGGCCCAGGGTATGGAAACACCATATATTTT. It is translated as CASSLGPGYGNTIYF.

The chain employs TRBV6-6 and TRBJ2-7; 9 positions match TRBD2. Germline lookup yields CDR1 MNHNY and CDR2 SVGAGI (reference sequence). V trimming: 4 bases; J trimming: 0 bases; junction bases outside the gene matches: 7. The CDR3 consists of 16 residues. CDR3: CASSFGTSSLSYEQYF. The CDR3, as DNA: TGTGCCAGCAGTTTCGGGACTAGCTCCCTCTCCTACGAGCAGTACTTC.

CDR3 loop: CAWSVRAWAGVETQYF. CDR3 in DNA: TGTGCCTGGAGTGTCCGGGCTTGGGCGGGAGTGGAGACCCAGTACTTC. The chain recombines TRBV30 with TRBJ2-5; 7 bases match TRBD2. There are 16 residues in the CDR3. V dropped 0 bases and J dropped 5; count of bases not matched to a gene: 12. Germline V gene lookup returns CDR1 GTSNPN and CDR2 SVGIG (reference sequence).

V usage is TRBV7-2 and J usage is TRBJ1-2; weak D call: TRBD1 (5 bases). The CDR3 sequence is 13 residues long. Germline V gives CDR1 SGHTA, CDR2 FQGNSA. V lost 1 base and J 6 bases, leaving 9 bases between the germline ends. The CDR3 DNA reads TGTGCCAGCAGCTTAGTCGGGGGGGATGGCTACACCTTC. It yields the protein CASSLVGGDGYTF.

The chain joins TRBV5-1 to TRBJ1-3; D not resolved. V dropped 0 bases and J dropped 3 bases, with 7 bases sitting between them. The germline gives CDR1 SGHRS, CDR2 YFSETQ. This CDR3 is built from 14 residues. The CDR3 loop reads CASSLGQDGNTIYF. The CDR3 nucleotides read TGCGCCAGCAGCTTGGGGCAGGATGGAAACACCATATATTTT.

As for this clone: This specimen includes other DNA sequences encoding the same CDR3. The chain combines TRBV7-9 with TRBJ1-1; weak D call: TRBD1 (5 bases). The V and J ends lost 5 bases and 4 bases respectively, with 11 bases between them. Per the germline V gene, CDR1 is SEHNR and CDR2 is FQNEAQ (reference sequence). The CDR3 runs to 13 residues. The CDR3 loop reads CASSTRQGTEAFF. CDR3 in DNA: TGTGCCAGCAGCACCCGGCAGGGCACTGAAGCTTTCTTT.

The chain uses TRBV7-9 and TRBJ2-5; D is unresolved. V dropped 5 bases and J dropped 4 bases, with 8 bases sitting between them. The CDR3 contains 12 residues. Germline loops: CDR1 SEHNR, CDR2 FQNEAQ (reference sequence). CDR3 in DNA: TGTGCCAGCAGCCCCACGACAGAGACCCAGTACTTC. It specifies CASSPTTETQYF.

The rearrangement joins TRBV25-1 to TRBJ2-3; D is perhaps TRBD2 (5 bases). The germline V gene has CDR1 MGHDK and CDR2 SYGVNS. This CDR3 is 16 amino acids long. The ends were cut back, 4 bases at V and 2 bases at J, with 16 bases in the middle. CDR3 sequence: CASSGARAGFTDTQYF. The CDR3 bases are TGTGCCAGCAGTGGGGCCCGGGCGGGCTTCACAGATACGCAGTATTTT.

This chain uses TRBV11-2 with TRBJ1-4; the D is unclear. The V gene's germline CDR1 is SGHAT and CDR2 FQNNGV. This CDR3 has 11 residues. V lost 1 base to trimming and J lost 7 bases, with 1 base between them. CDR3 nucleotides: TGTGCCAGCAGCTTAGGTGAAAAACTGTTTTTT. Translating gives CASSLGEKLFF. Together with reference TRBV11-2 and TRBJ1-4, the CDR3 gives the full variable domain: EAGVAQSPRYKIIEKRQSVAFWCNPISGHATLYWYQQILGQGPKLLIQFQNNGVVDDSQLPKDRFSAERLKGVDSTLKIQPAKLEDSAVYLCASSLGEKLFFGSGTQLSVL.